This is a list of T cell receptor beta chains from one sample in a study of monozygotic twins with inflammatory bowel disease. After re-calling the 5' RACE reads, TCRdb lists one entry per CDR3 protein, DNA absent. This table lists around 380,000 distinct CDR3 sequences. The material sequenced was blood. Receptors were obtained from a human donor with ulcerative colitis or Crohn's disease, or a healthy co-twin of an affected twin (not recorded which). Both conserved end residues are part of each CDR3. Each record gives: CDR3 protein, J gene, V gene.

CDR3: CASSVDRRASDTQYF
J: TRBJ2-3
V: TRBV27

CDR3: CASSGTSGGLQETQYF
J: TRBJ2-5
V: TRBV7-6

CDR3: CASNRQGAGEAFF
J: TRBJ1-1
V: TRBV4-2

CDR3: CASSQQGPSSYNEQFF
J: TRBJ2-1
V: TRBV12-3/TRBV12-4

CDR3: CASSQTTTVSYNEQFF
J: TRBJ2-1
V: TRBV4-1

CDR3: CASSSEGGNYNEQFF
J: TRBJ2-1
V: TRBV7-2

CDR3: CASSLSRAGELFF
J: TRBJ2-2
V: TRBV18

CDR3: CASNRGPSYEQYF
J: TRBJ2-7
V: TRBV2

CDR3: CASSLAGEVGYTF
J: TRBJ1-2
V: TRBV7-9

CDR3: CASSLNGGGAYEQFF
J: TRBJ2-1
V: TRBV7-2

CDR3: CASSEGRINQPQHF
J: TRBJ1-5
V: TRBV5-8

CDR3: CASSLLAGGPKNEQFF
J: TRBJ2-1
V: TRBV4-1

CDR3: CATSRDRGNEQFF
J: TRBJ2-1
V: TRBV15

CDR3: CASSLAQGAYGYTF
J: TRBJ1-2
V: TRBV7-2

CDR3: CSVVRIDQTVDFF
J: TRBJ1-1
V: TRBV29-1

CDR3: CASSPESSGNTIYF
J: TRBJ1-3
V: TRBV18

CDR3: CSASQNRGMHTEAFF
J: TRBJ1-1
V: TRBV20-1

CDR3: CASSGGAGANVLTF
J: TRBJ2-6
V: TRBV19

CDR3: CASSNKTSGRACTDTQYF
J: TRBJ2-3
V: TRBV21-1

CDR3: CASSREKREDRDRDEQYF
J: TRBJ2-7
V: TRBV21-1

CDR3: CSSPLASGTDTQYF
J: TRBJ2-3
V: TRBV20-1

CDR3: CASSARAGGTYNEQFF
J: TRBJ2-1
V: TRBV9

CDR3: CASGPLETQYF
J: TRBJ2-5
V: TRBV6-5

CDR3: CASSLALGGELFF
J: TRBJ2-2
V: TRBV5-1

CDR3: CASSYQANYGYTF
J: TRBJ1-2
V: TRBV6-5

CDR3: CASSSGEAGPVPYGYTF
J: TRBJ1-2
V: TRBV7-6

CDR3: CASNSGSVAGELFF
J: TRBJ2-2
V: TRBV5-1

CDR3: CASSPPPLAPGELFF
J: TRBJ2-2
V: TRBV7-2

CDR3: CASSGARAEAFF
J: TRBJ1-1
V: TRBV27

CDR3: CASSLYQGARITGELFF
J: TRBJ2-2
V: TRBV5-6

CDR3: CASSEWEQNTEAFF
J: TRBJ1-1
V: TRBV6-1

CDR3: CASSYGTLGGIETQYF
J: TRBJ2-5
V: TRBV6-2/TRBV6-3

CDR3: CASSRPPGYTF
J: TRBJ1-2
V: TRBV28

CDR3: CASSEISGAQETQYF
J: TRBJ2-5
V: TRBV2

CDR3: CASSTLAGAVDTQYF
J: TRBJ2-3
V: TRBV9

CDR3: CASSSLAGVPHEQFF
J: TRBJ2-1
V: TRBV12-3/TRBV12-4

CDR3: CATSRDRATNEKLFF
J: TRBJ1-4
V: TRBV15

CDR3: CASSLNPTGGLHEQYF
J: TRBJ2-7
V: TRBV5-1

CDR3: CASSPSINYGYTF
J: TRBJ1-2
V: TRBV4-1

CDR3: CAWSVTGANSPLHF
J: TRBJ1-6
V: TRBV30

CDR3: CASSVRDTTMDTEAFF
J: TRBJ1-1
V: TRBV5-1

CDR3: CASSLPPGTGRNDEQFF
J: TRBJ2-1
V: TRBV7-2

CDR3: CACPSGLPNSPLHF
J: TRBJ1-6
V: TRBV30

CDR3: CASSWAGTGNNEQFF
J: TRBJ2-1
V: TRBV27

CDR3: CASARGMAQYF
J: TRBJ2-3
V: TRBV7-9

CDR3: CASSIAGGATDTQYF
J: TRBJ2-3
V: TRBV19

CDR3: CASSYVAGGEKLFF
J: TRBJ1-4
V: TRBV6-5

CDR3: CASSPLRQQETQYF
J: TRBJ2-5
V: TRBV18

CDR3: CSAPPGQIGYEQYF
J: TRBJ2-7
V: TRBV20-1

CDR3: CATSDLGDRLGPDTQYF
J: TRBJ2-3
V: TRBV24-1

CDR3: CASSWGLAGGSYNEQFF
J: TRBJ2-1
V: TRBV11-2

CDR3: CSAVAPQDTQYF
J: TRBJ2-3
V: TRBV29-1